This TCR beta chain was found in a study of cytomegalovirus exposure and HLA in healthy donors. The PCR was carried out with 60 Vbeta primers and 13 Jbeta primers. The repertoire was sequenced with immunoSEQ multiplex PCR; TCRdb's copy has only in-frame clones and lacks some. The sample includes fewer than 150,000 clones, 60% to 85% of them seen just once. The germline gives CDR1 PRHDT, CDR2 FYEKMQ (reference sequence). The CDR3 has 14 residues. V lost 0 bases and J 9 bases, leaving 13 bases between the germline ends. This sequence was found in a man aged 40-49 years in good health and CMV-seropositive. The chain couples TRBV13 to TRBJ2-3, with D perhaps TRBD2 (5 bases). The sample consisted of PBMCs. The CDR3 here is CASSLGPPGITQYF. CDR3 sequence (DNA): TGTGCCAGCAGCTTAGGACCCCCCGGGATCACGCAGTATTTT.